This T cell receptor (beta chain) was recovered during a study of PD-1 blockade in classical Hodgkin lymphoma. Study-level information: Administration of nivolumab to patients was at 3 mg/kg intravenously every 2 weeks. Broader study findings: There was a significant rise in CD4+ TCR diversity by C4D1, with no such rise for CD8+. Lower baseline TCR diversity marked trial partial responders and progressors.

In regard to this clone: What it binds is not known.

This table comes from immunoSEQ multiplex PCR, and its TCRdb copy is limited to in-frame clones, with some not included. Of approximately 18,000 clones in the sample, over 60% were seen once. Time point denoted: cycle 4 day 1 (C4D1), after 6 weeks of nivolumab. Relapses following autologous stem cell transplantation were seen in all patients, with brentuximab vedotin exposure varying. Sequenced material: peripheral blood mononuclear cells (PBMCs), taken before the fourth cycle of nivolumab. The clonotype comes from a human donor with classical Hodgkin lymphoma.

CDR3 protein: CASSIFGQGAHEQYF. CDR3 DNA: TGTGCCAGTAGTATATTCGGACAGGGAGCCCACGAGCAGTACTTC. The rearrangement joins TRBV19 to TRBJ2-7; 8 nucleotides line up with TRBD1. J gave up 5 bases and V 2 bases, and 8 bases lay outside the gene matches. CDR3 length: 15 residues. Germline V gives CDR1 LNHDA, CDR2 SQIVND (reference sequence).